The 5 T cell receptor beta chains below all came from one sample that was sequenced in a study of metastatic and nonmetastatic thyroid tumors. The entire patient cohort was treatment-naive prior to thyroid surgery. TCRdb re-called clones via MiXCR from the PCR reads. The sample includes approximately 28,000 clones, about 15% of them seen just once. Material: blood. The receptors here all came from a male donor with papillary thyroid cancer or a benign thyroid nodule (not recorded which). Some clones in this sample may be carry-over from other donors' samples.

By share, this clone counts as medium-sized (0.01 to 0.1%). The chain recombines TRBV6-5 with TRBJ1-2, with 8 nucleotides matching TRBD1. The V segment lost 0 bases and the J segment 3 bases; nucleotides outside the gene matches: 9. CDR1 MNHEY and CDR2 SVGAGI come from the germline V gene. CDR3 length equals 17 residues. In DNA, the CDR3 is TGTGCCAGCAGTTACTCGACGGAGACAGGGGTATACTATGGCTACACCTTC. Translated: CASSYSTETGVYYGYTF.

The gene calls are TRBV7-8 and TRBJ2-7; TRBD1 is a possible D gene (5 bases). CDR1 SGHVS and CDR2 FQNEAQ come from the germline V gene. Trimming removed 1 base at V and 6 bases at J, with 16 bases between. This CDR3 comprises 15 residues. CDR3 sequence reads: CASSLVLPQEPEQYF. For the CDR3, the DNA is TGTGCCAGCAGCTTAGTGCTACCACAGGAGCCCGAGCAGTACTTC.

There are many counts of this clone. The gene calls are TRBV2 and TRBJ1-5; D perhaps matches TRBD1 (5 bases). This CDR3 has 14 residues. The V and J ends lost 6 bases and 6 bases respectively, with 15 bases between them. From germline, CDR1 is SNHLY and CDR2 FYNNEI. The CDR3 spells CASSVDTTGQPQHF. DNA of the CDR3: TGTGCCAGCAGCGTGGACACCACGGGTCAGCCCCAGCATTTT.

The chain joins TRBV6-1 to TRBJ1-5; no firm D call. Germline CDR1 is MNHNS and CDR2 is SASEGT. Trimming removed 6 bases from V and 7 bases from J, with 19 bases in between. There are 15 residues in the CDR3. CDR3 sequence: CASSPPGAEVQPQHF. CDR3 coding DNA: TGTGCCAGCAGCCCCCCCGGAGCAGAGGTCCAGCCCCAGCATTTT.

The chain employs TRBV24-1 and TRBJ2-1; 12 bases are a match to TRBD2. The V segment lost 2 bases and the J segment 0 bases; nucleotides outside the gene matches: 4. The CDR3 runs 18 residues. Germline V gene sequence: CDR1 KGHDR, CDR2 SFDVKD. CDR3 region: CATSDSGLAGDSYNEQFF. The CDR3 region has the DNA TGTGCCACCAGTGATTCGGGACTAGCGGGTGACTCCTACAATGAGCAGTTCTTC.